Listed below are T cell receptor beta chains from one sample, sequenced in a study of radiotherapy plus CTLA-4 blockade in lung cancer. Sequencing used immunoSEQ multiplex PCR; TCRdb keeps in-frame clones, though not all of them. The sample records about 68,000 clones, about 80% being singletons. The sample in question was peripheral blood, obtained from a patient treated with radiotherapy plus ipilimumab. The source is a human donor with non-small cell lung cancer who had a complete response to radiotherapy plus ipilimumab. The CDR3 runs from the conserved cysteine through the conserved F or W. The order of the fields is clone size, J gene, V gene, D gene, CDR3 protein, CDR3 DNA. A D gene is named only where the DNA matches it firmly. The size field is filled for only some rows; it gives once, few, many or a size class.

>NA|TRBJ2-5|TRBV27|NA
CASSSIRGGETQYF
TGTGCCAGCAGTTCGATCAGGGGTGGCGAGACCCAGTACTTC
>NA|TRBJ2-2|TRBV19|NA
CASSSDTGELFF
TGTGCCAGTAGCTCGGACACCGGGGAGCTGTTTTTT
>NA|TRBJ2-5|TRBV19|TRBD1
CASSFRQGGQTQYF
TGTGCCAGTAGTTTCCGACAGGGCGGGCAGACCCAGTACTTC
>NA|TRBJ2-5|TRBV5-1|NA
CASSLAEGTGAETQYF
TGCGCCAGCAGCTTGGCCGAGGGGACGGGAGCAGAGACCCAGTACTTC
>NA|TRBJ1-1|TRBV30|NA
CAWRRQPNTEAFF
TGTGCCTGGAGGAGACAGCCGAACACTGAAGCTTTCTTT
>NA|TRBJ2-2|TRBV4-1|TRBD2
CASSQGSGLAGVGELFF
TGCGCCAGCAGTCAAGGGTCGGGACTAGCGGGGGTCGGGGAGCTGTTTTTT
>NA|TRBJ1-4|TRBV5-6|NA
CASSLGLEGEKLFF
TGTGCCAGCAGCTTGGGACTTGAAGGGGAAAAACTGTTTTTT
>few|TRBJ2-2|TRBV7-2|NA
CASSPPWLGKNTGELFF
TGTGCCAGCAGCCCCCCTTGGTTGGGGAAGAACACCGGGGAGCTGTTTTTT
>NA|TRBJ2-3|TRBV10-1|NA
CASSSSGTDTQYF
TGCGCCAGCAGTAGTAGCGGCACAGATACGCAGTATTTT
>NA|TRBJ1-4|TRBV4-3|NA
CASSQELRTVRDVANEKLFF
TGCGCCAGCAGCCAAGAACTCCGGACAGTTCGTGATGTAGCTAATGAAAAACTGTTTTTT